This T cell receptor (beta chain) emerged from a study of T cells in Graves' hyperthyroidism and ophthalmopathy. General study results and limits: Most clonotypes expanded in thyroid above 0.001 were likewise present in blood.

From RNA transcripts, TCR beta CDR3 regions were amplified. RT-PCR in the first round (using the HTBI primer set) targeted the TCR CDR3. TCRdb ran MiXCR on the multiplex PCR reads and lists one entry per CDR3 protein. The repertoire holds about 640,000 distinct CDR3 sequences, with roughly 15% as singletons. The table lists this clonotype with a few counts. Its antigen is not identified. This CDR3 region has 17 residues. Germline V lookup: CDR1 MNHEY, CDR2 SVGEGT. V was clipped by 2 bases and J by 5 bases; unmatched bases: 9. The PBMCs were sourced from fresh peripheral blood (10 ml). This TCR was recovered from a woman aged 45-65 years with Graves' ophthalmopathy. The V and J genes are TRBV6-2 or TRBV6-3 and TRBJ1-6, with 7 bases fitting TRBD1. The sequenced material came from blood. CDR3 amino acids: CASSYGTENLDNSPLHF. The CDR3 coding sequence is TGTGCCAGCAGTTACGGGACAGAAAACCTAGATAATTCACCCCTCCACTTT.